A selection of T cell receptor beta chains follows, all from one sample in a study of T cells in Graves' hyperthyroidism and ophthalmopathy. From the multiplex PCR reads, TCRdb called clonotypes with MiXCR, one entry per CDR3 protein. The sample comprises 300,000 to 450,000 distinct CDR3 sequences, roughly 14% of which are singletons, and around a fifth rests with the top ten. Specimen: blood. The receptor set was obtained from a woman aged 25 to 39 with Graves' ophthalmopathy. The CDR3 runs from the conserved cysteine through the conserved F or W. A D gene is named only where the DNA matches it firmly. Only some rows state a clone size, as once, few, many or a class for expanded clones.

size | D | J | V | CDR3 | DNA
- | TRBD2 | TRBJ2-1 | TRBV30 | CAWSVSGGRNEQFF | TGTGCCTGGAGTGTGAGCGGGGGGCGGAATGAGCAGTTCTTC
- | - | TRBJ1-1 | TRBV11-2 | CASSLDQQGIEAFF | TGTGCCAGCAGCTTAGATCAGCAGGGTATTGAAGCTTTCTTT
few | - | TRBJ1-6 | TRBV27 | CASSSRDNSPLHF | TGTGCCAGCAGTTCCAGGGATAATTCACCCCTCCACTTT
few | TRBD2 | TRBJ2-4 | TRBV11-3 | CASSPISGGAGKNIQYF | TGTGCCAGCAGCCCGATTAGCGGGGGGGCCGGCAAAAACATTCAGTACTTC
- | TRBD1 | TRBJ2-1 | TRBV5-6 | CATSDRGPNEQFF | TGTGCCACCTCGGACAGGGGGCCTAATGAGCAGTTCTTC
many | TRBD1 | TRBJ1-3 | TRBV28 | CATVTGGATGNTIYF | TGTGCCACCGTAACAGGGGGCGCAACTGGAAACACCATATATTTT
many | - | TRBJ2-1 | TRBV7-9 | CASSPGWDEQFF | TGTGCCAGCAGCCCAGGTTGGGATGAGCAGTTCTTC
few | - | TRBJ1-3 | TRBV5-6 | CASSSSRVSGNTIYF | TGTGCCAGCAGCTCTTCCCGGGTTAGTGGAAACACCATATATTTT
many | - | TRBJ1-2 | TRBV6-1 | CASSERWGSLYGYTF | TGTGCCAGCAGTGAAAGGTGGGGTTCCCTCTATGGCTACACCTTC
many | - | TRBJ1-5 | TRBV12-3/TRBV12-4 | CASSRDASNQPQHF | TGTGCCAGCAGTCGGGACGCCAGCAATCAGCCCCAGCATTTT
few | - | TRBJ1-5 | TRBV20-1 | CSARESGSGSQPQHF | TGCAGTGCTAGAGAATCGGGGTCTGGTAGTCAGCCCCAGCATTTT
many | - | TRBJ1-6 | TRBV7-8 | CASSQVPLGSPLHF | TGTGCCAGCAGCCAGGTTCCCTTAGGTTCACCCCTCCACTTT
once | - | TRBJ2-7 | TRBV2 | CAGSETYGSYEQYF | TGTGCCGGCAGTGAAACGTACGGCTCCTACGAGCAGTACTTC
many | - | TRBJ1-5 | TRBV15 | CATSRLQGQPQHF | TGTGCCACCAGCAGACTTCAGGGTCAGCCCCAGCATTTT
- | TRBD1 | TRBJ2-2 | TRBV27 | CASSLHRGPGELFF | TGTGCCAGCAGTTTACACAGGGGGCCCGGGGAGCTGTTTTTT
- | TRBD2 | TRBJ2-7 | TRBV29-1 | CSVVWRGGYEQYF | TGCAGCGTTGTTTGGCGGGGGGGGTACGAGCAGTACTTC
- | TRBD1 | TRBJ2-7 | TRBV11-2 | CASSTVRDRGYEQYF | TGTGCCAGCAGCACCGTCCGGGACAGGGGCTACGAGCAGTACTTC
many | - | TRBJ2-5 | TRBV2 | CASTLTGQKSYF | TGTGCCAGCACACTAACAGGACAGAAATCGTACTTC
- | TRBD1 | TRBJ1-2 | TRBV28 | CASTGQGPYGYTF | TGTGCCAGCACAGGACAGGGGCCCTATGGCTACACCTTC
many | - | TRBJ1-2 | TRBV7-8 | CASSFPGNYGYTF | TGTGCCAGCAGCTTTCCAGGGAACTATGGCTACACCTTC
many | TRBD1 | TRBJ2-1 | TRBV20-1 | CSASWQGVHNEQFF | TGCAGTGCTAGTTGGCAGGGGGTCCACAATGAGCAGTTCTTC
many | - | TRBJ2-2 | TRBV18 | CASSPPQQTNTGELFF | TGTGCCAGCTCACCTCCCCAACAAACGAACACCGGGGAGCTGTTTTTT
many | - | TRBJ1-2 | TRBV3-1 | CASSQVGGGYTF | TGTGCCAGCAGCCAAGTGGGGGGGGGCTACACCTTC
many | - | TRBJ1-1 | TRBV7-2 | CASSLVSAGVYAFF | TGTGCCAGCAGCTTAGTATCCGCGGGGGTGTATGCTTTCTTT
many | - | TRBJ2-7 | TRBV11-2 | CASSSSRLSHEQYF | TGTGCCAGCAGCTCCTCCAGGCTAAGCCACGAGCAGTACTTC
many | TRBD2 | TRBJ2-3 | TRBV20-1 | CSASPSGGEDTQYF | TGCAGTGCTAGTCCGAGCGGGGGGGAAGATACGCAGTATTTT
many | TRBD2 | TRBJ2-3 | TRBV7-3 | CASSLNPAGQSLTDTQYF | TGTGCCAGCAGCTTAAACCCAGCGGGGCAATCTCTCACAGATACGCAGTATTTT
many | TRBD1 | TRBJ2-7 | TRBV7-3 | CASSLDRENEQYF | TGTGCCAGCAGCTTAGACAGGGAGAACGAGCAGTACTTC
- | - | TRBJ2-7 | TRBV9 | CASSPRRGPTYEQYF | TGTGCCAGCAGCCCCCGGCGGGGGCCCACCTACGAGCAGTACTTC